This T cell receptor (beta chain) appears in the sequencing data of a study of cytomegalovirus exposure and HLA in healthy donors. General observations from the study: The likely explanation for a cluster of highly shared sequence variants was sequencing artifact. There were around 160 TCR beta chains listed as cytomegalovirus-associated. Exclusion as indistinguishable affected some V segments, including TRBV6-2 and TRBV6-3.

The CDR3 length is 13 residues. Trimming pared 5 bases from V and 2 bases from J, leaving 7 bases between. Germline-derived CDR1 and CDR2 are SGHTA and FQGTGA. In regard to this clone: As yet, its antigen is unknown.

The PCR was carried out with 60 Vbeta primers and 13 Jbeta primers. Using immunoSEQ multiplex PCR, the repertoire was profiled, and TCRdb retains in-frame clones only, with some absent. Here the sample spans around 120,000 clones, 70% to 85% being singletons. The rearrangement uses TRBV7-3 and TRBJ1-3, with D unresolved. The source of this sequence is a boy aged 2 to 10 in good health and CMV-seronegative. The source material was PBMCs. For the CDR3, the DNA is TGTGCCAGCAGCGCAGGCGCTGGAAACACCATATATTTT. Its translation: CASSAGAGNTIYF. The whole variable domain, remainder taken from reference TRBV7-3 and TRBJ1-3, is GAGVSQTPSNKVTEKGKYVELRCDPISGHTALYWYRQSLGQGPEFLIYFQGTGAADDSGLPNDRFFAVRPEGSVSTLKIQRTERGDSAVYLCASSAGAGNTIYFGEGSWLTVV.